Detailed here is one T cell receptor (beta chain). The germline CDR1 and CDR2 sequences are MNHNS and SASEGT. V shed 1 base and J shed 7 bases, with 13 bases lying between them. The length of the CDR3 is 14 residues. This specimen comes from a study of blood T cell repertoires in COVID-19. Study overall: The United States, Italy and Spain were the sources of the acute and convalescent COVID-19 samples. Sources were T cells, B-cell-depleted T cells, or PBMCs; the material itself was cDNA or gDNA.

Methods used by the authors: Using reference gene primer amplification, nucleated cell counts were estimated. The method was immunoSEQ multiplex PCR; TCRdb's version includes in-frame clones alone and lacks a portion of them. V and J calls plus clone size are reproduced from that table; the DNA served to infer D and trimming. Of under 90,000 clones in the sample, approximately 80% were seen once. The rearrangement links TRBV6-1 to TRBJ1-2; weak D call: TRBD1 (5 bases). The TCR comes from a human donor in a cohort sampled during active COVID-19. The source material was peripheral blood. The CDR3 sequence is CASSEEIRVGGYTF. Written as DNA, the CDR3 is TGTGCCAGCAGTGAAGAAATCAGGGTTGGTGGCTACACCTTC.